This T cell receptor beta chain stems from a study of cytotoxic CD8 clonotypes in ibrutinib-treated CLL. Study-wide results and limits: Before falling back toward baseline at progression, clonality had risen at the time of ibrutinib response.

Regarding this clone: Its target is unknown.

Some clones are missing from TCRdb's copy, which holds only in-frame ones; the method was immunoSEQ multiplex PCR. Here the sample spans 150,000 to 200,000 clones, 70% to 90% being singletons. V lost 0 bases to trimming and J lost 0 bases, with 14 bases between them. Germline V CDR1 and CDR2: LGHNA, YSLEER. This CDR3 region has 18 residues. This clonotype originated in a human donor with chronic lymphocytic leukemia. The chain uses TRBV4-3 and TRBJ1-4, with D maybe TRBD1 (5 bases). Specimen: PBMCs, collected at disease progression, from a patient treated with ibrutinib. The CDR3 reads CASSQDRGTGATNEKLFF. CDR3 bases: TGCGCCAGCAGCCAAGATCGGGGGACGGGGGCAACTAATGAAAAACTGTTTTTT.